The next 26 T cell receptor beta chains were all read from a single sample in a study of T cells in tuberculosis. Time point: new active TB diagnosis, blood taken before or within 7 days of starting treatment. Data came from immunoSEQ multiplex PCR; TCRdb stores just in-frame clones and leaves some out. The table shows tens of thousands of clones, with about 90% occurring only once. This sample comprised PBMCs, obtained at tuberculosis diagnosis. These receptors were obtained from an adult with tuberculosis.

The rearrangement links TRBV7-2 to TRBJ2-3, with 7 bases aligning to TRBD2. J gave up 8 bases and V 8 bases, and 16 bases lay outside the gene matches. The V gene's germline CDR1 is SGHTA and CDR2 FQGNSA. The CDR3 consists of 15 residues. CDR3 sequence: CASVPTRTGEGTQYF. For the CDR3, the DNA is TGTGCCAGCGTCCCGACCAGGACGGGGGAGGGTACGCAGTATTTT.

The V call is TRBV19, the J call TRBJ2-3, with TRBD1 matching over 7 bases. The germline CDR1 and CDR2 sequences are LNHDA and SQIVND (reference sequence). The CDR3 is 17 amino acids. V was pared by 5 bases and J by 0 bases, with 11 bases of the junction left unmatched. The CDR3, as DNA: TGTGCCAGTAGTCCTTCACATGGACAGGCTAGCACAGATACGCAGTATTTT. This translates into CASSPSHGQASTDTQYF. Looking up the rest from reference TRBV19 and TRBJ2-3 gives the full variable domain: DGGITQSPKYLFRKEGQNVTLSCEQNLNHDAMYWYRQDPGQGLRLIYYSQIVNDFQKGDIAEGYSVSREKKESFPLTVTSAQKNPTAFYLCASSPSHGQASTDTQYFGPGTRLTVL.

The chain couples TRBV6-5 to TRBJ2-7, with a tentative D call TRBD1 (5 bases). The CDR3 totals 14 residues. With 8 bases removed from V and 3 bases from J, the gap between germline ends came to 17 bases. Per germline, CDR1 MNHEY and CDR2 SVGAGI. CDR3 sequence (DNA): TGTGCCAGCGGCCGTATTGGGCAGGGCTACGAGCAGTACTTC. It specifies CASGRIGQGYEQYF.

The CDR3: CASSFRTSRSTDTQYF. The CDR3 DNA reads TGTGCCAGCAGTTTCCGGACAAGCCGAAGCACAGATACGCAGTATTTT. This chain uses TRBV7-8 with TRBJ2-3, with D possibly matching TRBD1 (5 bases). Trimming removed 6 bases at V and 0 bases at J, with 16 bases between. The CDR3 contains 16 residues. The germline V gene has CDR1 SGHVS and CDR2 FQNEAQ.

The chain recombines TRBV12-5 with TRBJ2-3; 8 bases map to TRBD2. CDR1 and CDR2 from the germline V gene are LGHNT and FRNRAP. CDR3 length: 14 amino acids. The junction had 7 bases not matched to a gene; V was cut back by 8 bases and J by 3 bases. CDR3 bases: TGTGCTAGTTTGTGGCGGGAGGTAACAGATACGCAGTATTTT. This gives the protein CASLWREVTDTQYF.

This clone appeared once. V is TRBV5-3 and J is TRBJ1-1; D is ambiguous. TRBV5-3 is noted as an ORF with a role that remains uncertain. The CDR3 spans 14 residues. V gave up 3 bases and J gave up 1 base, with 10 bases separating them. The DNA for the CDR3 is TGTGCCAGAAGCTCCCGGGGTAGGAACACTGAAGCTTTCTTT. This codes for CARSSRGRNTEAFF.

The chain carries TRBV2 and TRBJ1-2; D not resolved. The V end lost 2 bases, the J end lost 1 base, and 8 bases lay between the germline ends. This CDR3 region has 14 residues. CDR1 is SNHLY and CDR2 is FYNNEI in the germline V gene. The CDR3 nucleotides read TGTGCCAGCAGTGAACAGACTGATAACTATGGCTACACCTTC. Residues: CASSEQTDNYGYTF.

This chain uses TRBV5-1 with TRBJ2-7; 12 bases line up with TRBD1. The CDR3 contains 16 residues. The ends lost 4 bases at V and 4 bases at J; junction bases unmatched: 9. Germline V gene sequence: CDR1 SGHRS, CDR2 YFSETQ. The CDR3 protein is CASSLSLGQGAYEQYF. CDR3 DNA sequence: TGCGCCAGCAGCCTTTCCCTGGGACAGGGGGCATACGAGCAGTACTTC.

V usage is TRBV6-1 and J usage is TRBJ1-1, with no clear D. Germline CDR1 reads MNHNS; CDR2 reads SASEGT. This CDR3 spans 14 amino acids. V was trimmed by 6 bases and J by 5 bases, leaving 16 bases between them. For the CDR3, the DNA is TGTGCCAGCAGGCCGACAATAAGCGGGACTGAAGCTTTCTTT. Protein product: CASRPTISGTEAFF.

This clone has only one observation. J is TRBJ2-7 and V is TRBV13, with 12 positions matching TRBD2. Germline values: CDR1 PRHDT, CDR2 FYEKMQ (reference sequence). This CDR3 region has 19 residues. Losses at the gene ends were 5 bases for V and 2 bases for J; bases not matched to a gene: 16. The CDR3 sequence is CASSPPRLAGVYLTYEQYF. The CDR3 DNA sequence: TGTGCCAGCAGCCCCCCACGACTAGCGGGAGTCTACCTAACCTACGAGCAGTACTTC. Combining the CDR3 with reference TRBV13 and TRBJ2-7 gives the whole variable domain AAGVIQSPRHLIKEKRETATLKCYPIPRHDTVYWYQQGPGQDPQFLISFYEKMQSDKGSIPDRFSAQQFSDYHSELNMSSLELGDSALYFCASSPPRLAGVYLTYEQYFGPGTRLTVT.

This chain links TRBV25-1 with TRBJ1-1; D is ambiguous. Germline CDR1 reads MGHDK; CDR2 reads SYGVNS. The CDR3 consists of 15 residues. Trimming cost V 1 base and J 2 bases, with 11 bases left between them. The CDR3 DNA reads as TGTGCCAGCAGTGAATGGGGAGGGCTAAACACTGAAGCTTTCTTT. This gives the protein CASSEWGGLNTEAFF.

The chain couples TRBV5-1 to TRBJ1-1; 10 bases map to TRBD1. Trimming removed 3 bases from V and 6 bases from J; junction bases left unmatched: 5. The CDR3 loop spans 14 amino acids. Germline V CDR1 and CDR2: SGHRS, YFSETQ. CDR3 DNA: TGCGCCAGCAGCTCGACCGGGACAGGGGCTGAAGCTTTCTTT. Protein: CASSSTGTGAEAFF. The entire variable domain, with the rest obtained from reference TRBV5-1 and TRBJ1-1, is as follows: KAGVTQTPRYLIKTRGQQVTLSCSPISGHRSVSWYQQTPGQGLQFLFEYFSETQRNKGNFPGRFSGRQFSNSRSEMNVSTLELGDSALYLCASSSTGTGAEAFFGQGTRLTVV.

The CDR3 region is CASSLGAGGGEQFF. CDR3 coding DNA: TGTGCCAGCAGCTTAGGCGCGGGGGGGGGTGAGCAGTTCTTC. This rearrangement joins TRBV7-6 to TRBJ2-1; 9 bases line up with TRBD2. The germline V gene has CDR1 SGHVS and CDR2 FNYEAQ. V lost 1 base to trimming and J lost 9 bases; unmatched junction nucleotides: 4. The CDR3 length is 14 residues.

The chain is built from TRBV27 and TRBJ2-2; 12 bases line up with TRBD1. Germline CDR1 reads MNHEY; CDR2 reads SMNVEV (reference sequence). J was trimmed by 6 bases and V by 6 bases; bases with no gene match: 5. This CDR3 contains 15 residues. The CDR3 region is CASRTGQGASGELFF. CDR3 bases: TGTGCCAGCAGAACGGGACAGGGGGCGTCCGGGGAGCTGTTTTTT.

The chain employs TRBV6-4 and TRBJ1-1; no clear D gene. CDR1 and CDR2 from the germline V gene are MRHNA and SNTAGT. The CDR3 contains 11 residues. Trimming removed 6 bases at V and 12 bases at J, with 14 bases between. The CDR3 sequence: CASSQETTSFF. CDR3 nucleotide sequence: TGTGCCAGCAGCCAAGAGACAACCTCTTTCTTT.

The chain uses TRBV6-1 and TRBJ1-5; TRBD1 might be the D (6 bases). The CDR3 consists of 12 residues. V gave up 8 bases and J gave up 1 base, with 6 bases separating them. CDR1 and CDR2 from the germline V gene are MNHNS and SASEGT. CDR3 protein: CASGQSNQPQHF. The CDR3 DNA reads TGTGCCAGCGGACAGAGCAATCAGCCCCAGCATTTT.

This chain links TRBV2 with TRBJ1-1; maybe TRBD1 (5 bases). CDR1 and CDR2 from the germline V gene are SNHLY and FYNNEI. The CDR3 consists of 13 residues. V was trimmed by 7 bases and J by 4 bases, leaving 13 bases between them. Here the CDR3 reads CASTTGYRTEAFF. In DNA form, the CDR3 reads TGTGCCAGCACCACAGGCTACCGCACTGAAGCTTTCTTT.

This chain joins TRBV30 and TRBJ1-1; no reliable D call. The germline V gene encodes CDR1 GTSNPN and CDR2 SVGIG (reference sequence). Trimming cost V 0 bases and J 4 bases, with 9 bases left between them. The CDR3 spans 13 residues. For the CDR3, the DNA is TGTGCCTGGAGTGTATCGGAGGGCACTGAAGCTTTCTTT. Protein sequence: CAWSVSEGTEAFF.

This chain uses TRBV25-1 with TRBJ2-5; 8 positions agree with TRBD2. V lost 2 bases and J lost 2; bases outside the gene matches: 7. CDR3 size: 16 residues. CDR1 is MGHDK and CDR2 is SYGVNS in the germline V gene. The CDR3 DNA reads TGTGCCAGCAGTGAAAGGGATAGCGGGAAGCAAGAGACCCAGTACTTC. Its protein is CASSERDSGKQETQYF. The full variable domain, completed using reference TRBV25-1 and TRBJ2-5, is EADIYQTPRYLVIGTGKKITLECSQTMGHDKMYWYQQDPGMELHLIHYSYGVNSTEKGDLSSESTVSRIRTEHFPLTLESARPSHTSQYLCASSERDSGKQETQYFGPGTRLLVL.

The chain recombines TRBV5-6 with TRBJ1-4, with 9 bases fitting TRBD1. Germline values: CDR1 SGHDT, CDR2 YYEEEE. This CDR3 has 15 residues. J lost 8 bases, V lost 6 bases, and 11 bases had no gene match. CDR3 bases: TGTGCCAGCAAAGTACAGGGGGCTGGGGGAGAAAAACTGTTTTTT. Residues: CASKVQGAGGEKLFF.

J is TRBJ1-4 and V is TRBV28; D unresolved. CDR1 is MDHEN, CDR2 SYDVKM, per germline. CDR3 length: 15 amino acids. Trimming cost V 3 bases and J 3 bases, with 11 bases left between them. The CDR3 protein is CASSLRAGSNEKLFF. CDR3 DNA: TGTGCCAGCAGTTTGCGGGCAGGATCTAATGAAAAACTGTTTTTT.

Written as DNA, the CDR3 is TGTGCCTGGAGAGCTACAGGGTACACTGAAGCTTTCTTT. Encoded protein: CAWRATGYTEAFF. V and J are TRBV30 and TRBJ1-1; D may be TRBD1 (6 bases). Germline V gene data show CDR1 as GTSNPN and CDR2 as SVGIG (reference sequence). This CDR3 spans 13 amino acids. The ends were cut back, 3 bases at V and 3 bases at J, with 11 bases in the middle.

The chain is built from TRBV5-1 and TRBJ1-5; tentatively, D is TRBD1 (5 bases). V was clipped by 4 bases and J by 0 bases, with 8 bases between them. CDR1 SGHRS and CDR2 YFSETQ come from the germline V gene. This CDR3 spans 14 amino acids. CDR3 residues: CASSETGSNQPQHF. CDR3 nucleotide sequence: TGCGCCAGCAGCGAAACAGGTAGCAATCAGCCCCAGCATTTT.

This chain links TRBV12-5 with TRBJ2-2, with 14 positions matching TRBD2. There are 20 residues in the CDR3. Germline V gives CDR1 LGHNT, CDR2 FRNRAP. V dropped 7 bases and J dropped 3; count of bases not matched to a gene: 16. The CDR3 region has the DNA TGTGCTAGTGCCATAGCCACGACTAGCGGGGGGGAGTACCACACCGGGGAGCTGTTTTTT. Translating it yields CASAIATTSGGEYHTGELFF.

For the CDR3, the DNA is TGTGCCAGCAGCGCGGGACAGGGCAGGAATCAGCCCCAGCATTTT. It encodes CASSAGQGRNQPQHF. This rearrangement joins TRBV14 to TRBJ1-5, with 9 bases lining up with TRBD1. Germline loops: CDR1 SGHDN, CDR2 FVKESK. The CDR3 loop spans 15 amino acids. V shed 5 bases, J shed 4 bases, and the junction held 6 bases outside the gene matches.

The chain has TRBV30 and TRBJ1-5, with 7 bases lining up with TRBD1. Germline-derived CDR1 and CDR2 are GTSNPN and SVGIG (reference sequence). This CDR3 has 13 amino acids. V lost 1 base, J lost 9 bases, and 6 bases stayed unmatched. The CDR3 is CAWSEQGMGPQHF. The CDR3 DNA follows: TGTGCCTGGAGTGAACAGGGGATGGGGCCCCAGCATTTT.